Listed here are 5 T cell receptor beta chains from one sample, sequenced in a study of blood T cell repertoires in COVID-19. Profiling relied on immunoSEQ multiplex PCR, and the TCRdb table lists in-frame clones only, not all of them. The repertoire holds some 340,000 clones, with approximately 90% as singletons. Sample: PBMCs or T cells enriched from blood (not recorded which). The source of these receptors is a woman between 25 and 40 years old who had been exposed to COVID-19.

The chain joins TRBV5-6 to TRBJ2-7; possibly TRBD2 for D (5 bases). This CDR3 spans 13 amino acids. Trimming pared 1 base from V and 2 bases from J, leaving 7 bases between. Per germline, CDR1 SGHDT and CDR2 YYEEEE. CDR3 nucleotides: TGTGCCAGCAGCTTGTTGAGGGCCTACGAGCAGTACTTC. Amino acids: CASSLLRAYEQYF. Looking up the rest from reference TRBV5-6 and TRBJ2-7 gives the full variable domain: DAGVTQSPTHLIKTRGQQVTLRCSPKSGHDTVSWYQQALGQGPQFIFQYYEEEERQRGNFPDRFSGHQFPNYSSELNVNALLLGDSALYLCASSLLRAYEQYFGPGTRLTVT.

This rearrangement joins TRBV29-1 to TRBJ2-1; D might be TRBD1 (6 bases). This CDR3 spans 15 amino acids. From germline, CDR1 is SQVTM and CDR2 ANQGSEA. Trimming shortened V by 6 bases and J by 0 bases, and 15 bases separated the two germline ends. The CDR3 region has the DNA TGCAGCGTGAGGGGGACACCGAGCTCCTACAATGAGCAGTTCTTC. Its protein product is CSVRGTPSSYNEQFF.

The chain couples TRBV5-4 to TRBJ2-3, with TRBD2 identical over 8 bases. J was trimmed by 3 bases and V by 4 bases; bases with no gene match: 7. The CDR3 has 15 residues. Germline CDR1 SGHNT, CDR2 YYREEE (reference sequence). As DNA, the CDR3 is TGTGCCAGCAGCATCAAACTAGCGGCTACAGATACGCAGTATTTT. It translates to CASSIKLAATDTQYF.

The chain couples TRBV27 to TRBJ1-1; TRBD1 matches at 10 bases. This CDR3 is 15 amino acids long. Germline V CDR1 and CDR2: MNHEY, SMNVEV (reference sequence). The V and J ends lost 6 bases and 5 bases, in that order; junction bases with no gene match: 9. The CDR3 sequence is CASRSDRGKITEAFF. DNA for the CDR3: TGTGCCAGCAGATCGGACAGGGGGAAGATTACTGAAGCTTTCTTT.

J is TRBJ1-1 and V is TRBV12-3 or TRBV12-4; TRBD1 might be the D (6 bases). Trimming pared 2 bases from V and 11 bases from J, leaving 12 bases between. CDR3 length: 12 residues. CDR3 sequence reads: CASSLLGGLAFF. CDR3 nucleotides: TGTGCCAGCAGTTTACTAGGGGGATTGGCTTTCTTT.